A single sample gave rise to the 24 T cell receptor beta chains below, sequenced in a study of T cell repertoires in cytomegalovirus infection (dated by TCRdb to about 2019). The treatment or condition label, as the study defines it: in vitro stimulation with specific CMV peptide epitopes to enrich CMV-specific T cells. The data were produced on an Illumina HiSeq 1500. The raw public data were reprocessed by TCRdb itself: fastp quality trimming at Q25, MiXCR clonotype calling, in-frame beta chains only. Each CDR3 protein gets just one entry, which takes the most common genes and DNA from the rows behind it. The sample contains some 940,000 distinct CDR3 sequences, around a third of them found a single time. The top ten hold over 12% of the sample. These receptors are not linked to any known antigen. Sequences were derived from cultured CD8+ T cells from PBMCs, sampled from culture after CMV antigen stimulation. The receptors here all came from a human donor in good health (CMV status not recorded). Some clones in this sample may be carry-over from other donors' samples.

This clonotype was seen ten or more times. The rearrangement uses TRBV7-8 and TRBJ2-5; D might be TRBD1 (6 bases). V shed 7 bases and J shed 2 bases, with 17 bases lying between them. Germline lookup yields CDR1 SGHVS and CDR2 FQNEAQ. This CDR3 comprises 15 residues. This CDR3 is CASNQGFGQQETQYF. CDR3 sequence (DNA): TGTGCCAGCAACCAGGGGTTTGGGCAGCAAGAGACCCAGTACTTC.

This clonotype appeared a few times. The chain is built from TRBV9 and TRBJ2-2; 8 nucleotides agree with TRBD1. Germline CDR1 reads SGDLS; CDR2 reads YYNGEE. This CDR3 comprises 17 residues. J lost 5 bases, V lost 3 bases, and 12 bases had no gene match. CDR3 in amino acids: CASSDHAGQGLTGELFF. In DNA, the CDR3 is TGTGCCAGCAGCGACCACGCCGGACAGGGTTTGACCGGGGAGCTGTTTTTT. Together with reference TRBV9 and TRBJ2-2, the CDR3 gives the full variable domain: DSGVTQTPKHLITATGQRVTLRCSPRSGDLSVYWYQQSLDQGLQFLIQYYNGEERAKGNILERFSAQQFPDLHSELNLSSLELGDSALYFCASSDHAGQGLTGELFFGEGSRLTVL.

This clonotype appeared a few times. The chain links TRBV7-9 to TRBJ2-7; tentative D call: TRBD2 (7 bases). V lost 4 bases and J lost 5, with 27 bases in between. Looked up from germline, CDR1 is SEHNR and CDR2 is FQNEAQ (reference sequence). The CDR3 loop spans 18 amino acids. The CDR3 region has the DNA TGTGCCAGCAGCTCCCCCATTCTTCTAGGGGGGGGCCCCCACGAGCAGTACTTC. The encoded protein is CASSSPILLGGGPHEQYF. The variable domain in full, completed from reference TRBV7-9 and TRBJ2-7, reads DTGVSQNPRHKITKRGQNVTFRCDPISEHNRLYWYRQTLGQGPEFLTYFQNEAQLEKSRLLSDRFSAERPKGSFSTLEIQRTEQGDSAMYLCASSSPILLGGGPHEQYFGPGTRLTVT.

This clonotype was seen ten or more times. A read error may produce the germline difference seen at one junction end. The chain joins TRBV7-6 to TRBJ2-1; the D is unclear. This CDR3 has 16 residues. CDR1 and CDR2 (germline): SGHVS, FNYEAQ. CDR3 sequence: CASSLVNVEPYSEQFF. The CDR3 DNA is TGTGCCAGCAGCTTAGTAAACGTTGAGCCCTACAGTGAGCAGTTCTTC. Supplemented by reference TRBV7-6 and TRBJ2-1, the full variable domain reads GAGVSQSPRYKVTKRGQDVALRCDPISGHVSLYWYRQALGQGPEFLTYFNYEAQQDKSGLPNDRFSAERPEGSISTLTIQRTEQRDSAMYRCASSLVNVEPYSEQFFGPGTRLTVL.

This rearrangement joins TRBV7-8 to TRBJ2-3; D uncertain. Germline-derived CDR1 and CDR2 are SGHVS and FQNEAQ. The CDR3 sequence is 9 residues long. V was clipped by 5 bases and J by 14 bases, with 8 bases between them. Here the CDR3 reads CASSPWAYF. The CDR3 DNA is TGTGCCAGCAGCCCCTGGGCGTATTTT.

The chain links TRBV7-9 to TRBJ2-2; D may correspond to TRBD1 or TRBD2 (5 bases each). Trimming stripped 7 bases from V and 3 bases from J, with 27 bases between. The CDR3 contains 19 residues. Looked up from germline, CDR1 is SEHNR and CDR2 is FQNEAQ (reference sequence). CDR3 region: CASTLRKGRLAADTGELFF. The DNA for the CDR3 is TGTGCCAGCACCCTTAGAAAGGGACGGCTTGCCGCGGACACCGGGGAGCTGTTTTTT.

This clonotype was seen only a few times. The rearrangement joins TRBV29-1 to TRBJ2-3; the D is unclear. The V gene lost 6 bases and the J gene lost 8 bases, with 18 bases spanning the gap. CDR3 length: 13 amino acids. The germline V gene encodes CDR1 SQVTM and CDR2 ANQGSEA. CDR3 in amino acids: CSVTVFPDVTQYF. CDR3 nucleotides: TGCAGCGTGACGGTCTTTCCCGATGTTACGCAGTATTTT.

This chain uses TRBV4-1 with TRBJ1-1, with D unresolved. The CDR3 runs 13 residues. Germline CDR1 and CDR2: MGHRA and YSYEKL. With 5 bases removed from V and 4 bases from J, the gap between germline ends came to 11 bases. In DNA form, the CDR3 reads TGCGCCAGCAGCTCCCACACGGGCACTGAAGCTTTCTTT. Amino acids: CASSSHTGTEAFF.

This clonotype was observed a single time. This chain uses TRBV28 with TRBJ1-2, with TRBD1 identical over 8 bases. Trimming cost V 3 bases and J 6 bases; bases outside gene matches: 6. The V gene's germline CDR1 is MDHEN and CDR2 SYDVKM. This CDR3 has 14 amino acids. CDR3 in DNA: TGTGCCAGCAGTTTCAGGGGGCTCGAACATGGCTACACCTTC. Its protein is CASSFRGLEHGYTF.

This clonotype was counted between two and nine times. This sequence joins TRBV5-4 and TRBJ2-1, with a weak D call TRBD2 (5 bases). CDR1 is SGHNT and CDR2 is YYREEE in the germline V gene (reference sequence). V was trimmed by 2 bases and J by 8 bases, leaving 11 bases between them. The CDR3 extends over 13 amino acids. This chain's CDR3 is CASSLTSDDEQFF. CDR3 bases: TGTGCCAGCAGCTTAACTAGTGACGATGAGCAGTTCTTC.

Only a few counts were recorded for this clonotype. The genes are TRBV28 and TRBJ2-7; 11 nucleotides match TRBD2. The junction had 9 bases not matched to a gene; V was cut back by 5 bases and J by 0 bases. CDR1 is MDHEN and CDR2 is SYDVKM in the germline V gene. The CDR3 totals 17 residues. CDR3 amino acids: CASSPGTSGPSSYEQYV. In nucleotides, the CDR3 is TGTGCCAGCAGTCCTGGGACTAGCGGTCCTTCCTCCTACGAGCAGTACGTC.

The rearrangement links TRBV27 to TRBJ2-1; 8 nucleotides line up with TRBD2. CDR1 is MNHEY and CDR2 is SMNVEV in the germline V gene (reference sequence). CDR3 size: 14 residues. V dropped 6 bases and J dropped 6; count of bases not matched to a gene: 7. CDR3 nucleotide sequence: TGTGCCAGCAGGCATATCGGGACTAGCAATGAGCAGTTCTTC. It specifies CASRHIGTSNEQFF.

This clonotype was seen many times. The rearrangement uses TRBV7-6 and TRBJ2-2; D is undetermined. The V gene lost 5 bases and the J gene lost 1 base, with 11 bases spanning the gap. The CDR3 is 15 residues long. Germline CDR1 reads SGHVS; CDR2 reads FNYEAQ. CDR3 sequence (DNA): TGTGCCAGCAGCCACATTGGGGAGAACACCGGGGAGCTGTTTTTT. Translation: CASSHIGENTGELFF.

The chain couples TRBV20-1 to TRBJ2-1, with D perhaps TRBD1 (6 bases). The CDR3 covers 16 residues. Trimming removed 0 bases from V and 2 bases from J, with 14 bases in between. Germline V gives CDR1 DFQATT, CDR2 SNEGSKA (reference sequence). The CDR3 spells CSARERGRGAYNEQFF. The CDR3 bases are TGCAGTGCTAGAGAACGTGGCAGGGGAGCCTACAATGAGCAGTTCTTC.

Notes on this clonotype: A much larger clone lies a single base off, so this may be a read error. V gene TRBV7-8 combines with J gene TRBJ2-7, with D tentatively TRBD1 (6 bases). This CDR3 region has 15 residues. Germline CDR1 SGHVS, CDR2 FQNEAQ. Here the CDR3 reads CVSSLNVGHSYEQYF. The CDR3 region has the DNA TGTGTCAGCAGCTTAAATGTGGGACACTCCTACGAGCAGTACTTC.

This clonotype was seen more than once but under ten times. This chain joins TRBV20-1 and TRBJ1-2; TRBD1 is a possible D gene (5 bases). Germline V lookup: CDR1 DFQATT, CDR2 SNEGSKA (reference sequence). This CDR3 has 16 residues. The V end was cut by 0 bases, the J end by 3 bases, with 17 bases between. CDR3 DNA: TGCAGTGCTAGAGACAGGGCACGAAACTCTCACTATGGCTACACCTTC. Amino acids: CSARDRARNSHYGYTF.

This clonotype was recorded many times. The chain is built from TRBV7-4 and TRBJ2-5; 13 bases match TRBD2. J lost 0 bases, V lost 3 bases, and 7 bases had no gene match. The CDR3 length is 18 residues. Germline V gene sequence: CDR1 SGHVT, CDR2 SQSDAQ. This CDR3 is CASSFSGTSGENQETQYF. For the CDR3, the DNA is TGTGCCAGCAGCTTTAGTGGGACTAGCGGGGAGAACCAAGAGACCCAGTACTTC.

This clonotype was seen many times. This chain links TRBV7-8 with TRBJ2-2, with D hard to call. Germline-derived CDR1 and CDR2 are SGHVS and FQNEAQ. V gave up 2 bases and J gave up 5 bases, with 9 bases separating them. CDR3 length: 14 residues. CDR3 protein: CASSLSYGTGELFF. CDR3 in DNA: TGTGCCAGCAGCTTATCGTACGGGACCGGGGAGCTGTTTTTT.

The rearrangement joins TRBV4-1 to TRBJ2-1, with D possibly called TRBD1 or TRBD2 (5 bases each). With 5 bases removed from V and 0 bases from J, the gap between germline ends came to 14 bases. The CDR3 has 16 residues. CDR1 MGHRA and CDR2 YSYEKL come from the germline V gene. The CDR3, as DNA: TGCGCCAGCAGCTCCCGGGGCAGGGACTCCTACAATGAGCAGTTCTTC. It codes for CASSSRGRDSYNEQFF.

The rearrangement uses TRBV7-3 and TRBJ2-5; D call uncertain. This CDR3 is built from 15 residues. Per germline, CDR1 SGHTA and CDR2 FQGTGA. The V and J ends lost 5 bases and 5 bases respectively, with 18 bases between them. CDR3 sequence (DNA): TGTGCCAGCAGCCAAAGGGCGGAGCCTAGGGAGACCCAGTACTTC. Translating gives CASSQRAEPRETQYF.

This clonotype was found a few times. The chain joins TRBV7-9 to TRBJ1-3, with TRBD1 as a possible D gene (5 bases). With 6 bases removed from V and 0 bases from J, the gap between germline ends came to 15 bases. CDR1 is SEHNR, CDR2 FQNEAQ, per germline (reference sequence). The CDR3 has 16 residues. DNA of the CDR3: TGTGCCAGCAGTTTCTCCGGGACGAACTCTGGAAACACCATATATTTT. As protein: CASSFSGTNSGNTIYF.

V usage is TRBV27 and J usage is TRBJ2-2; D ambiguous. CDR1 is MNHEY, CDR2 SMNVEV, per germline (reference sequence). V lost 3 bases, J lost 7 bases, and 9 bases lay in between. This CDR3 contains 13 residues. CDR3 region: CASSFTPSGELFF. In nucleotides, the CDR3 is TGTGCCAGCAGTTTTACCCCCAGCGGGGAGCTGTTTTTT.

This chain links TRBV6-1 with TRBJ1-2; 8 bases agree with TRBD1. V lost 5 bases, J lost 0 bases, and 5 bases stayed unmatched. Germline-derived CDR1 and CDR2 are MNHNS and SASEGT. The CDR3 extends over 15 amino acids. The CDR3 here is CASSLHRGANYGYTF. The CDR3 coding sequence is TGTGCCAGCAGTCTCCACAGGGGGGCTAACTATGGCTACACCTTC.

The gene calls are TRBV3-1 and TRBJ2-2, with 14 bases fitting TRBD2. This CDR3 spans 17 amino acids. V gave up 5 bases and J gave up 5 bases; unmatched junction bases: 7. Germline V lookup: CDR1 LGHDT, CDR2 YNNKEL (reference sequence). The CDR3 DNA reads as TGTGCCAGCAGCAAGGGACTAGCGGGGGCCGGAACCGGGGAGCTGTTTTTT. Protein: CASSKGLAGAGTGELFF. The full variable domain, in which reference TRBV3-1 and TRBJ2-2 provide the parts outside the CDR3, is DTAVSQTPKYLVTQMGNDKSIKCEQNLGHDTMYWYKQDSKKFLKIMFSYNNKELIINETVPNRFSPKSPDKAHLNLHINSLELGDSAVYFCASSKGLAGAGTGELFFGEGSRLTVL.